This entry describes one T cell receptor beta chain. Assay: immunoSEQ multiplex PCR; the TCRdb copy retains only in-frame clones and omits some. The table records roughly 9,000 clones, about 80% of them present only once. These data are taken from a study of neoadjuvant nivolumab and ipilimumab in lung cancer. The CDR3 is made up of 15 amino acids. V was clipped by 4 bases and J by 2 bases, with 12 bases between them. CDR1 is KGHSH, CDR2 LQKENI, per germline. The receptor comes from an adult with non-small cell lung cancer. The rearrangement joins TRBV18 to TRBJ1-5; D is possibly TRBD1 (5 bases). Sequenced here: tumor tissue, sampled after neoadjuvant nivolumab, alone or with ipilimumab, at or shortly before surgery. CDR3 nucleotides: TGTGCCAGCTCACAGACAGCTGACGGCAATCAGCCCCAGCATTTT. This translates into CASSQTADGNQPQHF.